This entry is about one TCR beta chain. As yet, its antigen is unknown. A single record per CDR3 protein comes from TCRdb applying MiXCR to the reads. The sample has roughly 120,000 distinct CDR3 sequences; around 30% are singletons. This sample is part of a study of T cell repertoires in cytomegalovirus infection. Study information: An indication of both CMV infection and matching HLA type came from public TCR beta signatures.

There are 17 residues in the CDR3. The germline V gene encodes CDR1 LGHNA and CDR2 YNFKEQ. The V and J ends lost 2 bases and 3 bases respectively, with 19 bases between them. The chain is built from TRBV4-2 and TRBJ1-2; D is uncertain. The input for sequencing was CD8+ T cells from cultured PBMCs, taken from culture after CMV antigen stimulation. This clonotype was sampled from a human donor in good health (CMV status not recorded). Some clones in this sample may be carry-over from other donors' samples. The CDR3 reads CASSQPLTGNDDYGYTF. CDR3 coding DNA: TGTGCCAGCAGCCAACCCCTCACGGGAAACGACGACTATGGCTACACCTTC.